This T cell receptor beta chain was sequenced for a study of human CD4 T cells and Enterobacteriaceae. Measured with immunoSEQ multiplex PCR; TCRdb has only the in-frame clones, and not every one. The sample yields tens of thousands of clones, 70% to 85% seen once. The memory gate held CD4+ cells that were not CD45RA+CCR7+CD95- naive cells, over 95% pure. Positive selection with CD4 and CD14 microbeads isolated CD4+ T cells and monocytes. Germline V gene sequence: CDR1 SGHTA, CDR2 FQGTGA. The CDR3 length is 19 residues. V was pared by 5 bases and J by 1 base, with 14 bases of the junction left unmatched.

The sample comprised memory CD4+ T cells from blood. The gene calls are TRBV7-3 and TRBJ2-3; TRBD2 aligns across 11 bases. The clonotype originates from a human donor in good health. The chain's CDR3 is CASSRTGTSGSLGTDTQYF. The CDR3 DNA is TGTGCCAGCAGCCGAACCGGGACTAGCGGATCTCTCGGCACAGATACGCAGTATTTT.